This TCR beta chain is from a study of blood T cell repertoires in COVID-19. For the study at large: Sites across the United States, Italy and Spain contributed samples from acute and convalescent COVID-19. Sources were T cells, B-cell-depleted T cells, or PBMCs; the material itself was cDNA or gDNA.

The CDR3 runs to 15 residues. Germline-derived CDR1 and CDR2 are MGHRA and YSYEKL. V shed 4 bases and J shed 5 bases, with 17 bases lying between them. Original data processing: Amplification of reference gene primers was used by the study to estimate nucleated cell counts. Generated by immunoSEQ multiplex PCR, the TCRdb table keeps only in-frame clones and is missing some. V and J calls and clone size are given by that table; D and trimming were obtained from the DNA. The data hold 50,000 to 75,000 clones, with approximately 94% observed a single time. The count of this clone is one. The rearrangement links TRBV4-1 to TRBJ1-1, with D possibly TRBD1 on 5 matching bases. Sequenced sample: peripheral blood. The receptor's source is a man between 65 and 85 years old with active COVID-19. The CDR3 protein is CASSPGSRVGTEAFF. In DNA form, the CDR3 reads TGCGCCAGCAGCCCAGGATCCAGGGTTGGTACTGAAGCTTTCTTT.